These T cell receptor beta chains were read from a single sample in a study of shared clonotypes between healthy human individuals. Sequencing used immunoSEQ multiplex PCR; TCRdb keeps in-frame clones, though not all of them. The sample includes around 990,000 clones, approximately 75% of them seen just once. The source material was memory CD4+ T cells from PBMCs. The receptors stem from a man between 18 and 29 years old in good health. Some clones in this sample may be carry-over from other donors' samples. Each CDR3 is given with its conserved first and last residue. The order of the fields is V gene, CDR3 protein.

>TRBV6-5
CASSYRGYNEQFF
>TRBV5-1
CASSLAETVGSPTF
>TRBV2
CASSLDARSSNEQFF
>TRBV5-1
CASSLVGSGANVLTF
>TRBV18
CASSQQGSNTEAFF
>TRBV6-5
CASWDTSYEQYF
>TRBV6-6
CASREQGEAEKLFF
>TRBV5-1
CASSLNIAGGPREQYF
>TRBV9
CASSGSGPTGGYGYTF
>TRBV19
CASSIALSGTDNYGYTF
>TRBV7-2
CASSLGAGDGEQYF
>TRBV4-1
CASSQDFGTPGDEQFF
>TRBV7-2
CASSLVWTSAYNEQFF
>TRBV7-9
CASSYGTQIVEQYF
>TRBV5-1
CASRTGRFTGTMRSYGYTF
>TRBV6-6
CASSYNSEDQETQYF
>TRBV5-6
CASSFGQGRTEAFF
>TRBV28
CASSQTGTGSLAKNIQYF
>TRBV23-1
CASSQSYNQAKNIQYF
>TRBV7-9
CASSLVGGGRTDTQYF
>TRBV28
CASRNLTGAFF
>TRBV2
CASKVWEEQFF
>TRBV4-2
CASGPQKRTGGAGELFF
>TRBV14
CASSQDLGRGTLETQYF
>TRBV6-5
CASSLAGVPYEQYF
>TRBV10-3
CAISDLGVGGYTF
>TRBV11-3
CASSSTNRAGGPDTQYF
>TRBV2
CASIDRGFSPLHF
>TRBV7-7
CASSPTPGLATETQYF
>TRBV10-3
CASRPGTGSHMNTEAFF
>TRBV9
CASSVGPTLGREKLFF
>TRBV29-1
CSVGGGWEEQFF
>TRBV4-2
CASSHIPGQGADGYTF
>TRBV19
CASSIGQIKNIQYF
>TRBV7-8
CASSFRGVAVWDNEQFF
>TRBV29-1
CSVLNYGYTF
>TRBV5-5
CASSGGLAGDEQYF
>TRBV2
CASSGDRGTEAFF
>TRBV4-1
CASSQAPSTGEIYGYTF